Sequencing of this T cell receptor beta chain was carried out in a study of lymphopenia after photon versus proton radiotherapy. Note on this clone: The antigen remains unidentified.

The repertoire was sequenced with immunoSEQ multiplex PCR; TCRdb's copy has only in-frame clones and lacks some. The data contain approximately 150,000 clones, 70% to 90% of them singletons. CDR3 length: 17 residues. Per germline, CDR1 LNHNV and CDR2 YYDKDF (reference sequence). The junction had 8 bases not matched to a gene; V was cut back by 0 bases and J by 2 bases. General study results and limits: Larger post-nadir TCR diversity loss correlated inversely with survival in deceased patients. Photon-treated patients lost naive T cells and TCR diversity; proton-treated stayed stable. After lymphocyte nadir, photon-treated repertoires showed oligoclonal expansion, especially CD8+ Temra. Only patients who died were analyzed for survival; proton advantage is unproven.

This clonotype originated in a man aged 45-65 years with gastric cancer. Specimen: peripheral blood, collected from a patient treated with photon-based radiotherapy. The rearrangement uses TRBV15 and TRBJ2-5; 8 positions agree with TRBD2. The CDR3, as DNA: TGTGCCACCAGCAGAGACAGAGCGGGAGCCTTACAAGAGACCCAGTACTTC. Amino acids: CATSRDRAGALQETQYF.